This T cell receptor beta chain is drawn from a study of T cell responses to AZD1222 COVID-19 vaccine. Details on this clone: Its cognate antigen is unknown.

Data came from immunoSEQ multiplex PCR; TCRdb stores just in-frame clones and leaves some out. The data hold roughly 140,000 clones, with more than 90% observed a single time. Per the germline V gene, CDR1 is MDHEN and CDR2 is SYDVKM. CDR3 length: 11 amino acids. Trimming took 3 bases from V and 7 from J, leaving 6 bases between them. Study results and caveats: After two AZD1222 doses, spike-specific TCR breadth and depth rose versus day 0. A mostly white British donor set with more females was recruited, and clonal diversity was possibly underestimated. Baseline testing showed seropositivity in only five or six AZD1222 recipients. The reported proportion of spike-specific TCRs targeting unmutated variant regions was nearly half.

The specimen comprised peripheral blood, sampled 28 days after the second AZD1222 dose. The receptor was isolated from an adult who received the AZD1222 COVID-19 vaccine. The chain links TRBV28 to TRBJ1-1; no clear D gene. CDR3 bases: TGTGCCAGCAGTTTGCCTAGTGAAGCTTTCTTT. The encoded protein is CASSLPSEAFF.